This T cell receptor beta chain was documented in a study of read filtering for tumor transcriptome and immune sequencing. This clonotype showed up just a few times. This could be a read error, since a much larger clone is one nucleotide away. The library was built from about 400 ng RNA with molecular barcoded adaptors for alpha/delta and beta/gamma chains. MiXCR, applied by TCRdb to the reads, yields one record per CDR3 protein. Among around 31,000 distinct CDR3 sequences listed, 15% to 20% were seen once. The V end was cut by 1 base, the J end by 6 bases, with 16 bases between. This CDR3 spans 15 amino acids. The germline gives CDR1 LGHDT, CDR2 YNNKEL (reference sequence).

This receptor was identified in a donor at least 40 years old with multiple myeloma. The specimen sequenced was a population of CD138-negative cells sorted from bone marrow. The genes are TRBV3-1 and TRBJ2-7, with D perhaps matching TRBD1 (5 bases). The CDR3 spells CASSQGWTSPGEQYF. CDR3 in DNA: TGTGCCAGCAGCCAAGGCTGGACATCGCCGGGCGAGCAGTACTTC.